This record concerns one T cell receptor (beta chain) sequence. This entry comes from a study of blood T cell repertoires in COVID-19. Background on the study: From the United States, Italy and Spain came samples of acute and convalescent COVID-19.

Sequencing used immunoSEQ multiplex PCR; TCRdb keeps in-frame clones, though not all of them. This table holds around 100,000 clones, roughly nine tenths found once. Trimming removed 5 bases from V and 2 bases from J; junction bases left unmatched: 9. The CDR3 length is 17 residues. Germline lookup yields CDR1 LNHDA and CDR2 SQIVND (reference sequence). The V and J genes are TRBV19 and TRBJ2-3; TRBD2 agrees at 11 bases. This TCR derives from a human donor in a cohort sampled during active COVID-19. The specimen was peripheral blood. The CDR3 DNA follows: TGTGCCAGTAGTTTACTAGCGGGAGCGGGTGCCACAGATACGCAGTATTTT. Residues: CASSLLAGAGATDTQYF.